This T cell receptor beta chain comes out of a study of cytomegalovirus exposure and HLA in healthy donors. The germline CDR1 and CDR2 sequences are SGHDN and FVKESK. This CDR3 spans 16 amino acids. Trimming stripped 5 bases from V and 0 bases from J, with 16 bases between. Whole-study findings and limits: Presence/absence analyses treated sequencing depth as roughly uniform across donors. According to an earlier analysis, most TCR beta V segments yielded productive rearrangements about 90% or about 30% of the time.

This clone has a handful of counts. Its antigen remains unidentified. PCR was performed using 60 Vbeta and 13 Jbeta primers. This table comes from immunoSEQ multiplex PCR, and its TCRdb copy is limited to in-frame clones, with some not included. This sample has 97,000 or so clones, with 77% found just once. The clonotype comes from a male donor in good health and CMV-seropositive. The source material was PBMCs. The chain employs TRBV14 and TRBJ1-1; D not resolved. CDR3 coding DNA: TGTGCCAGCAGCTATCATTCCCCCTCAGTGAACACTGAAGCTTTCTTT. Translation: CASSYHSPSVNTEAFF.